What follows are 10 T cell receptor beta chains derived from one specimen sequenced in a study of beta chain features in type 1 diabetes. Whole-study results and caveats: Researchers report that Type 1 diabetes patients had moderately but significantly shorter TCRB CDR3s across all four CD4+ subsets.

Their target antigens are unknown. All of the isolated RNA was reverse transcribed, so expressed TCRB transcripts were sequenced. TCRdb's copy holds only in-frame clones and misses some; the assay was immunoSEQ multiplex PCR. In the table there are about 370,000 clones, around a tenth of which are singletons. What was sequenced was central memory CD4+ T cells from blood. All receptors derive from a man aged 25-45 years with type 1 diabetes.

J is TRBJ1-1 and V is TRBV5-4; no firm D call. The CDR3 consists of 14 residues. Germline V CDR1 and CDR2: SGHNT, YYREEE (reference sequence). V lost 2 bases and J lost 2, with 10 bases in between. Written as DNA, the CDR3 is TGTGCCAGCAGCTTTTTCGGCACCAACACTGAAGCTTTCTTT. Its translation is CASSFFGTNTEAFF.

In its sample, this clone was seen many times. The rearrangement links TRBV28 to TRBJ2-1; 7 nucleotides agree with TRBD2. The V segment lost 4 bases and the J segment 8 bases; nucleotides outside the gene matches: 8. The CDR3 is 14 amino acids. Germline V CDR1 and CDR2: MDHEN, SYDVKM. Written as DNA, the CDR3 is TGTGCCAGCAGTTGGGGGGGAATTAGGGATGAGCAGTTCTTC. Its translation: CASSWGGIRDEQFF.

About this clone: A much larger clone sits a single nucleotide away, making a read error possible. Different DNA sequences within this sample yield the same CDR3. V and J are TRBV5-6 and TRBJ1-2, with 7 nucleotides matching TRBD1. The length of the CDR3 is 14 residues. CDR1 and CDR2 (germline): SGHDT, YYEEEE. With 4 bases clipped from V and 0 bases from J, the junction kept 3 bases outside the gene matches. The CDR3 here is CASSLGTANYGYTF. CDR3 DNA: TGTGCCAGCAGCCTCGGGACAGCTAACTATGGCTACACCTTC.

The chain is built from TRBV7-2 and TRBJ2-7; no clear D gene. V was shortened by 1 base and J by 4 bases, with 5 bases between the two germline ends. The CDR3 is 12 residues long. Germline V gene sequence: CDR1 SGHTA, CDR2 FQGNSA. The CDR3 is CASSLDLYEQYF. The CDR3 DNA follows: TGTGCCAGCAGCTTAGATTTGTACGAGCAGTACTTC.

This chain joins TRBV18 and TRBJ2-1; 10 bases agree with TRBD2. CDR1 is KGHSH, CDR2 LQKENI, per germline. This CDR3 is 17 amino acids long. Losses at the gene ends were 3 bases for V and 8 bases for J; bases not matched to a gene: 13. CDR3 nucleotides: TGTGCCAGCTCACCGATGCTAGCGGGAGTTTCAGGTGATGAGCAGTTCTTC. Protein sequence: CASSPMLAGVSGDEQFF.

This chain links TRBV10-3 with TRBJ2-1, with TRBD1 identical over 9 bases. CDR1 and CDR2 (germline): ENHRY, SYGVKD. This CDR3 has 14 residues. V shed 7 bases, J shed 7 bases, and the junction held 8 bases outside the gene matches. This CDR3 is CAINSGTGRNEQFF. CDR3 in DNA: TGTGCCATCAATTCCGGGACAGGGAGGAATGAGCAGTTCTTC.

The chain combines TRBV11-2 with TRBJ2-3; the D gene is possibly TRBD2 (5 bases). CDR3 length: 12 amino acids. Germline values: CDR1 SGHAT, CDR2 FQNNGV. Trimming left V 4 bases short and J 6 bases short, with 8 bases between. In DNA, the CDR3 is TGTGCCAGCAGCTACTGGAGGGATACGCAGTATTTT. This gives the protein CASSYWRDTQYF.

This clone turned up a few times. Possible read error: a much larger clone is one base away. J is TRBJ2-7 and V is TRBV5-1, with 9 bases aligning to TRBD2. The V segment lost 4 bases and the J segment 3 bases; nucleotides outside the gene matches: 8. This CDR3 is built from 15 residues. From germline, CDR1 is SGHRS and CDR2 YFSETQ. The CDR3 DNA reads as TGCGCCAGCAGCATGGCGGGAGGGGCAGTCTACGAGCAGTACTTC. Encoded protein: CASSMAGGAVYEQYF.

This clone has only a few counts. The chain uses TRBV10-2 and TRBJ2-1; TRBD2 aligns across 8 bases. The CDR3 is 14 residues long. Germline V lookup: CDR1 WSHSY, CDR2 SAAADI. Unmatched junction bases numbered 7, after V lost 6 bases and J lost 6 bases. CDR3 in amino acids: CASRGTSLFNEQFF. The CDR3 DNA follows: TGCGCCAGCAGAGGGACTAGTCTTTTCAATGAGCAGTTCTTC.

This clone was observed many times. The chain links TRBV5-1 to TRBJ1-2; 8 bases align to TRBD1. Germline-derived CDR1 and CDR2 are SGHRS and YFSETQ. J gave up 2 bases and V 3 bases, and 6 bases lay outside the gene matches. This CDR3 region has 15 residues. The CDR3, as DNA: TGCGCCAGCAGCTCCGGACAGGGCCAAAACTATGGCTACACCTTC. Its translation is CASSSGQGQNYGYTF.